One and the same sample provided the 7 T cell receptor beta chains below, sequenced in a study of PD-1 blockade in classical Hodgkin lymphoma. The assay was immunoSEQ multiplex PCR, and TCRdb's table has in-frame clones only and misses some. The sample lists about 24,000 clones, more than 75% occurring once. Brentuximab vedotin exposure varied, and every patient relapsed after autologous stem cell transplantation. Sequenced material: peripheral blood mononuclear cells (PBMCs), taken at baseline. The source is a human donor with classical Hodgkin lymphoma.

The V gene is TRBV7-2, the J gene TRBJ2-3, with D perhaps assigned TRBD1 or TRBD2 (6 bases each). The CDR3 runs 14 residues. Germline loops: CDR1 SGHTA, CDR2 FQGNSA. V was clipped by 6 bases and J by 2 bases, with 12 bases between them. CDR3 nucleotide sequence: TGTGCCAGCAGGCGCGGGGACACCACAGATACGCAGTATTTT. Encoded protein: CASRRGDTTDTQYF.

CDR3 nucleotides: TGTGCCAGCAGCTTATATGGCAGGGGGCATGGCACCGGGGAGCTGTTTTTT. It translates to CASSLYGRGHGTGELFF. This rearrangement joins TRBV7-2 to TRBJ2-2; 8 bases line up with TRBD1. V was pared by 2 bases and J by 4 bases, with 9 bases of the junction left unmatched. Germline V gives CDR1 SGHTA, CDR2 FQGNSA. The CDR3 consists of 17 residues. The full variable domain, completed using reference TRBV7-2 and TRBJ2-2, is GAGVSQSPSNKVTEKGKDVELRCDPISGHTALYWYRQSLGQGLEFLIYFQGNSAPDKSGLPSDRFSAERTGGSVSTLTIQRTQQEDSAVYLCASSLYGRGHGTGELFFGEGSRLTVL.

V is TRBV6-5 and J is TRBJ2-3; 8 bases agree with TRBD1. J lost 1 base, V lost 1 base, and 4 bases had no gene match. Germline V gene lookup returns CDR1 MNHEY and CDR2 SVGAGI. This CDR3 comprises 16 residues. DNA of the CDR3: TGTGCCAGCAGTTACTTCGTGACAGGGGGCACAGATACGCAGTATTTT. Protein: CASSYFVTGGTDTQYF.

Details on this clone: Within the sample, other DNA sequences also encode this same CDR3. CDR3 DNA sequence: TGTGCCAGCAGCTTAGCCGGATCCTACAATGAGCAGTTCTTC. It codes for CASSLAGSYNEQFF. The rearrangement links TRBV7-9 to TRBJ2-1, with no clear D. Per the germline V gene, CDR1 is SEHNR and CDR2 is FQNEAQ (reference sequence). The CDR3 is made up of 14 amino acids. V gave up 0 bases and J gave up 1 base, with 4 bases separating them.

The chain couples TRBV6-1 to TRBJ2-1; 7 bases line up with TRBD2. V lost 3 bases and J lost 6; bases outside the gene matches: 8. The CDR3 spans 15 residues. The germline V gene encodes CDR1 MNHNS and CDR2 SASEGT. The CDR3 is CASSEGTGGFNEQFF. The CDR3 DNA follows: TGTGCCAGCAGTGAGGGAACGGGGGGTTTCAATGAGCAGTTCTTC.

V gene TRBV29-1 combines with J gene TRBJ2-7; D possibly uses TRBD1 or TRBD2 (5 bases each). The CDR3 totals 11 residues. Germline CDR1 is SQVTM and CDR2 is ANQGSEA. V lost 6 bases to trimming and J lost 3 bases, with 9 bases between them. The CDR3 here is CSVVGVYEQYF. The CDR3 DNA is TGCAGCGTAGTGGGGGTCTACGAGCAGTACTTC.

The J gene is TRBJ2-3, the V gene TRBV5-1; 8 bases line up with TRBD2. V lost 2 bases, J lost 0 bases, and 5 bases stayed unmatched. The germline CDR1 and CDR2 sequences are SGHRS and YFSETQ. The CDR3 sequence is 16 residues long. CDR3 bases: TGCGCCAGCAGCTTTAGCGGGGCCCCCAGCACAGATACGCAGTATTTT. Translating it yields CASSFSGAPSTDTQYF. Variable domain in full (rest from reference TRBV5-1 and TRBJ2-3): KAGVTQTPRYLIKTRGQQVTLSCSPISGHRSVSWYQQTPGQGLQFLFEYFSETQRNKGNFPGRFSGRQFSNSRSEMNVSTLELGDSALYLCASSFSGAPSTDTQYFGPGTRLTVL.